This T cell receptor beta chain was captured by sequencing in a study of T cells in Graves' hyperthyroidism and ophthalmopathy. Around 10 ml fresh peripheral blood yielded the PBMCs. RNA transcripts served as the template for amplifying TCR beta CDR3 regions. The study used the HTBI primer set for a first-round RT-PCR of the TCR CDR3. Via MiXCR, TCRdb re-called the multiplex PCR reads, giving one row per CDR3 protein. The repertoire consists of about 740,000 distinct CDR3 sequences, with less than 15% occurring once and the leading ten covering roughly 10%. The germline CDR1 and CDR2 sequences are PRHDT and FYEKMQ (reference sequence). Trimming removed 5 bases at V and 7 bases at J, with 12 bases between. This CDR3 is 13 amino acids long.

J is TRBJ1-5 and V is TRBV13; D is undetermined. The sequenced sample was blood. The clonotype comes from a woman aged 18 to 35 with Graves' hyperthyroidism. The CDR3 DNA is TGTGCCAGCAGCCTTGGCTGGCTACAGCCCCAGCATTTT. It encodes CASSLGWLQPQHF.